This is a list of T cell receptor beta chains from one sample in a study of cytomegalovirus exposure and HLA in healthy donors. The repertoire was sequenced with immunoSEQ multiplex PCR; TCRdb's copy has only in-frame clones and lacks some. The table records 110,000 or so clones, 60% to 80% of them present only once. Sequenced: PBMCs. All receptors derive from a man over 45 in good health and CMV-seropositive. CDR3s include the opening cysteine and the closing phenylalanine or tryptophan. A D gene is named only where the DNA matches it firmly. Only part of the rows carry a size: once, few, many, or a class if the clone is expanded.

D gene	J gene	V gene	clone size	CDR3 DNA	CDR3 protein
TRBD2	TRBJ2-2	TRBV4-3	NA	TGCGCCAGCAGCCTGGAGCTAGCGGGATCCGGGGAGCTGTTTTTT	CASSLELAGSGELFF
TRBD2	TRBJ2-5	TRBV7-9	NA	TGTGCCAGCAGCCCCCGCGTAGCGGGAGGGCAAGGAAGAGAGACCCAGTACTTC	CASSPRVAGGQGRETQYF
TRBD2	TRBJ2-7	TRBV6-5	NA	TGTGCCAGCAGTTACCGAAGCGGGAGGTCCTACGAGCAGTACTTC	CASSYRSGRSYEQYF
NA	TRBJ1-6	TRBV5-4	NA	TGTGCCAGCAGCCTCGGGGTCGGGACAAATAATTCACCCCTCCACTTT	CASSLGVGTNNSPLHF
NA	TRBJ2-6	TRBV9	NA	TGTGCCAGCAGCGTAATCGGGAGCTCTGGGGCCAACGTCCTGACTTTC	CASSVIGSSGANVLTF
NA	TRBJ2-1	TRBV13	NA	TGTGCCAGCAGCTTAGGGTCGCGGCTATCCTACAATGAGCAGTTCTTC	CASSLGSRLSYNEQFF
TRBD1	TRBJ1-3	TRBV4-1	few	TGCGCCAGCAGCTCGCAACGGGACAGTCGAAACACCATATATTTT	CASSSQRDSRNTIYF
TRBD1	TRBJ1-5	TRBV7-7	NA	TGTGCTAGCAGCTTAACGGACAGGGGGCGCATCAATCAGCCCCAGCATTTT	CASSLTDRGRINQPQHF
NA	TRBJ1-5	TRBV19	NA	TGTGCCAGTGGGCTTTCGAGCAATCAGCCCCAGCATTTT	CASGLSSNQPQHF
NA	TRBJ1-5	TRBV18	NA	TGTGCCAGCTCATTTGGGACACCGTATAGCAATCAGCCCCAGCATTTT	CASSFGTPYSNQPQHF
NA	TRBJ2-3	TRBV7-2	NA	TGTGCCAGCAGCTTACAGCGGAGCACGTCCGATACGCAGTATTTT	CASSLQRSTSDTQYF
NA	TRBJ2-1	TRBV5-1	NA	TGCGCCAGCAGCTACGACAGGTCCTGGGGGAATGAGCAGTTCTTC	CASSYDRSWGNEQFF
NA	TRBJ1-2	TRBV7-9	NA	TGTTCCAGCAGCCACATAGACAGCCCGTATACCTTC	CSSSHIDSPYTF
NA	TRBJ2-3	TRBV30	NA	TGTGCCTGGAGTGATACAGGGTGGACCGATACGCAGTATTTT	CAWSDTGWTDTQYF
NA	TRBJ1-5	TRBV5-1	once	TGCGCCAGCAGTCTTGGACCGGCCGGGGGCAATCAGCCCCAGCATTTT	CASSLGPAGGNQPQHF
NA	TRBJ2-3	TRBV5-4	NA	TGTGCCAGCAGCGGGCCATACACAGATACGCAGTATTTT	CASSGPYTDTQYF
NA	TRBJ1-6	TRBV2	NA	TGTGCCAGCAGTGTCCAGGGTTCCTATAATTCACCCCTCCACTTT	CASSVQGSYNSPLHF
NA	TRBJ1-6	TRBV7-2	NA	TGTGCCAGCAGCTCGTCCTTTTATTCCCCCCTCCACTTT	CASSSSFYSPLHF
TRBD1	TRBJ1-1	TRBV7-9	NA	TGTGCCAGCAGCTCCAACAGGGGCACTGAAGCTTTCTTT	CASSSNRGTEAFF
TRBD1	TRBJ1-5	TRBV2	NA	TGTGCCAGCAGTGGGGAGCGGGACAGGGAAAATCAGCCCCAGCATTTT	CASSGERDRENQPQHF
NA	TRBJ2-3	TRBV15	few	TGTGCCACCAGCAGAGGGACTCCTAGCACAGATACGCAGTATTTT	CATSRGTPSTDTQYF
NA	TRBJ1-1	TRBV6-1	few	TGTGCCAGCAGTGAAGCGACAGCGAACACTGAAGCTTTCTTT	CASSEATANTEAFF